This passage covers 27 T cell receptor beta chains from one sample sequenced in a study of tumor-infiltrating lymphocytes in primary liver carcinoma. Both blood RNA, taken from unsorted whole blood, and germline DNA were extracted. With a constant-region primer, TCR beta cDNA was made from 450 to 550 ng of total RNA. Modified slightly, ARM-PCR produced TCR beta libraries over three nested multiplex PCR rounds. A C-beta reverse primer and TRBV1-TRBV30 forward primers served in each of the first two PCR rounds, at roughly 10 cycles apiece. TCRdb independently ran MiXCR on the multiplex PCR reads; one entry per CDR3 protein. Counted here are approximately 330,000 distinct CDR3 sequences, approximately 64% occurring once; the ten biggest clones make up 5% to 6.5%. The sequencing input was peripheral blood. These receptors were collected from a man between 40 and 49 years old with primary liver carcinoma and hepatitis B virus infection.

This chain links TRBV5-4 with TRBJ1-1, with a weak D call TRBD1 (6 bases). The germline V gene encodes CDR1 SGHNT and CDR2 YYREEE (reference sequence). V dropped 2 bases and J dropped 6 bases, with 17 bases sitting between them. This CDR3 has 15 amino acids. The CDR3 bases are TGTGCCAGCAGCTTTATTGGGGGCCAAATCTCTGAAGCTTTCTTT. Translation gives CASSFIGGQISEAFF.

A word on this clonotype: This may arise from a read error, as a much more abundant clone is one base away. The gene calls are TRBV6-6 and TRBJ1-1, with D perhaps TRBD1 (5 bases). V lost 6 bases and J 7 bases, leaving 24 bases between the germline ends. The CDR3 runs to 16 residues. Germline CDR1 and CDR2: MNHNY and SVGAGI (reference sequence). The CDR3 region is CASSRTGGVGYNEAFF. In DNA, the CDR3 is TGTGCCAGCAGCCGAACGGGAGGGGTAGGATACAATGAAGCTTTCTTT.

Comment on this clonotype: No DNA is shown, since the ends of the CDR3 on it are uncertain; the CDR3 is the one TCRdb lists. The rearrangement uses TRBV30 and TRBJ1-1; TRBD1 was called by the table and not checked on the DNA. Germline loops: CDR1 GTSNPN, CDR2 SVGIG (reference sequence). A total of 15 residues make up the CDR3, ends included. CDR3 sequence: CAWSVGTGSFGEALF.

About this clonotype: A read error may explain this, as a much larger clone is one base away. CDR3 protein: CVSRSSSYEQYF. The CDR3 DNA reads TGTGTCAGCAGAAGCAGCTCCTACGAGCAGTACTTC. The chain has TRBV6-5 and TRBJ2-7; D remains unclear. The V gene's germline CDR1 is MNHEY and CDR2 SVGAGI. CDR3 length: 12 residues.

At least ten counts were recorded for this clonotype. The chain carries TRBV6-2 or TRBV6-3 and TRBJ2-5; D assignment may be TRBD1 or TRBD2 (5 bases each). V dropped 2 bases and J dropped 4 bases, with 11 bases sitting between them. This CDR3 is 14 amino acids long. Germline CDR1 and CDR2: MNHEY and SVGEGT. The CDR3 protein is CASSYGDRSETQYF. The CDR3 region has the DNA TGTGCCAGCAGTTACGGGGACCGATCAGAGACCCAGTACTTC.

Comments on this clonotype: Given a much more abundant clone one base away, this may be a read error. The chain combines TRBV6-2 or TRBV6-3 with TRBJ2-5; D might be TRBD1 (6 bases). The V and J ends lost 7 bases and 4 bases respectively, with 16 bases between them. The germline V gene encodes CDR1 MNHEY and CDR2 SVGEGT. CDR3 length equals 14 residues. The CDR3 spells CASIPAGVRETQYF. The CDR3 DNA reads TGTGCCAGCATCCCCGCAGGGGTTCGAGAGACCCAGTACTTC.

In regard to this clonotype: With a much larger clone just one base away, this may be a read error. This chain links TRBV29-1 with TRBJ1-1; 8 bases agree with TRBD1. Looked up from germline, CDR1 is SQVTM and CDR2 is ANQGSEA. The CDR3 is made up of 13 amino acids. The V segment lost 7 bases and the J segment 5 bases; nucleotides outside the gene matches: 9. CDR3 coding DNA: TGCAGCGCTGCAACAGGGGGAAGTACTGAAGCTTTCTTT. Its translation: CSAATGGSTEAFF.

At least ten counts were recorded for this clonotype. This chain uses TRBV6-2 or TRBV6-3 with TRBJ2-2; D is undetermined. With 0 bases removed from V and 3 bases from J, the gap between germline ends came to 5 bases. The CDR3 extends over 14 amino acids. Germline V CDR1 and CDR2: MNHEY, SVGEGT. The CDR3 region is CASSYSTYTGELFF. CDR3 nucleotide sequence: TGTGCCAGCAGTTACTCTACATACACCGGGGAGCTGTTTTTT.

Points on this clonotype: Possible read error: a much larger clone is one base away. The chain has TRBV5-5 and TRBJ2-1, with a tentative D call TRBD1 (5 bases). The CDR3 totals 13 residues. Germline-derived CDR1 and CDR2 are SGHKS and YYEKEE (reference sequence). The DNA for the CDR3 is TGTGCCTGCAGCTTGCCTCGGCCCCAAGGGGAGTTCTTC. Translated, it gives CACSLPRPQGEFF. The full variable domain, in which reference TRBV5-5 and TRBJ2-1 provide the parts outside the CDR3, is DAGVTQSPTHLIKTRGQQVTLRCSPISGHKSVSWYQQVLGQGPQFIFQYYEKEERGRGNFPDRFSARQFPNYSSELNVNALLLGDSALYLCACSLPRPQGEFFGPGTRLTVL.

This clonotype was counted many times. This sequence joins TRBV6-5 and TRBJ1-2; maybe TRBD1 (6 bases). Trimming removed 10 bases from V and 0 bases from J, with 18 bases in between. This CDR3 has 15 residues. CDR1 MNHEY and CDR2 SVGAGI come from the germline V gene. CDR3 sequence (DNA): TGTGCCACCAGGGAGACAGGCCGACCTAACTATGGCTACACCTTC. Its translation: CATRETGRPNYGYTF.

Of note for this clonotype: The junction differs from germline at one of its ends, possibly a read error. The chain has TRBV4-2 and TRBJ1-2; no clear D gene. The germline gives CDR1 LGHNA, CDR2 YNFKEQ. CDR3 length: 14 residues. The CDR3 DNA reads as TGCGCCAGCGGCCAAGACCCAGCGACATATGGCTACACCTTC. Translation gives CASGQDPATYGYTF.

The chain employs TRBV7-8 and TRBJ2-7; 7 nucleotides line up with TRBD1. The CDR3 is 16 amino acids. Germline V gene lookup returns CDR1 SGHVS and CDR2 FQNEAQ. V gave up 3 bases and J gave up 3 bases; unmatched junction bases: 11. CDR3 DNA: TGTGCCAGCAGCTTGGCCGGGACAGTGGGCATCTACGAGCAGTACTTC. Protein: CASSLAGTVGIYEQYF.

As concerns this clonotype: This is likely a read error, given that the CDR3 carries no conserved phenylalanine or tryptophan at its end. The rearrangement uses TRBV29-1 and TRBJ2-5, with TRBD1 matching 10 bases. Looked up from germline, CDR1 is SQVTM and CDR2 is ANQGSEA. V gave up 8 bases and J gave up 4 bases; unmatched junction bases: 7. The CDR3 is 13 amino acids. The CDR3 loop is CSRQGAKVETQYL. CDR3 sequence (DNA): TGCAGCAGACAGGGGGCGAAAGTAGAGACCCAGTACCTC.

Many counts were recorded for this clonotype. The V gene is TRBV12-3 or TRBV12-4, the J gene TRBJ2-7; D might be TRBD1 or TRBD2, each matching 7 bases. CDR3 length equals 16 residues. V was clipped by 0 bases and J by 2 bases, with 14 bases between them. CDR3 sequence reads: CASSLARGTATYEQYF. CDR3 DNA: TGTGCCAGCAGTTTAGCGCGGGGGACAGCCACCTACGAGCAGTACTTC.

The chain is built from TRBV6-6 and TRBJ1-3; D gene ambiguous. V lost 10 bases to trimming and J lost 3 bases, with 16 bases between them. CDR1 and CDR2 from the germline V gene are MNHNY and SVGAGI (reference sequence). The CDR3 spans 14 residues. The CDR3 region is CAIRYLGGGNTIYF. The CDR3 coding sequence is TGTGCCATCAGATACCTCGGAGGTGGAAACACCATATATTTT.

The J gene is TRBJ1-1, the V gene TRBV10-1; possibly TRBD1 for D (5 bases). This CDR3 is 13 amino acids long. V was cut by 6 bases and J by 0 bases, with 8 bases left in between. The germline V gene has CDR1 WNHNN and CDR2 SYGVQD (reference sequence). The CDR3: CASREQVNTEAFF. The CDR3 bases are TGCGCCAGCAGGGAACAGGTGAACACTGAAGCTTTCTTT.

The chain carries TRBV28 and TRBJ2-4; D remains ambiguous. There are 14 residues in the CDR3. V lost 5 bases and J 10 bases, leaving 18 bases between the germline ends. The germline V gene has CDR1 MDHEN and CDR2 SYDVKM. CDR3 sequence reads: CASSAADYVPIQYF. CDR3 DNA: TGTGCCAGCAGTGCCGCGGATTATGTTCCGATTCAGTACTTC.

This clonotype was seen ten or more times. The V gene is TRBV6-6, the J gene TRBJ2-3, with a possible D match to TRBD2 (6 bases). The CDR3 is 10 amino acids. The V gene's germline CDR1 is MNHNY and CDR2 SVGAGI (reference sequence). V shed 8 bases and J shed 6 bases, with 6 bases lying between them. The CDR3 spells CASGGDTQYF. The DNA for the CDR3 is TGTGCCAGCGGAGGGGATACGCAGTATTTT.

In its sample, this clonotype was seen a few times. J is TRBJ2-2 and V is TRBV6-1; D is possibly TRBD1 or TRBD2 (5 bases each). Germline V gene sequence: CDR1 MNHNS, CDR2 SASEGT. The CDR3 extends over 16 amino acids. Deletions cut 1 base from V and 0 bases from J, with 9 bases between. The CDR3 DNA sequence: TGTGCCAGCAGTGAAGGGGGGTACTCGAACACCGGGGAGCTGTTTTTT. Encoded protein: CASSEGGYSNTGELFF.

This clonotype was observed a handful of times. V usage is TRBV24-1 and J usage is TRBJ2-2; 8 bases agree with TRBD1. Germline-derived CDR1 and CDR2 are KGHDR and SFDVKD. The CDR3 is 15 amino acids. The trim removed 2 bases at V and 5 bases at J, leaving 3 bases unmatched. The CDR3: CATSDSGQGTGELFF. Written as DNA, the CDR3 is TGTGCCACCAGTGATTCCGGACAGGGAACCGGGGAGCTGTTTTTT.

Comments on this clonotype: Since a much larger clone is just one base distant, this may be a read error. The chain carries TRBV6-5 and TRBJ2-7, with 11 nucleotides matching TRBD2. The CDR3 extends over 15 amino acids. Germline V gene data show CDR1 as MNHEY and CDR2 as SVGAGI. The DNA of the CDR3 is TGTGCCGGCAGGCCTATAGCGGGAGGGTCCCACGAGCAGTACTTC. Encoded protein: CAGRPIAGGSHEQYF.

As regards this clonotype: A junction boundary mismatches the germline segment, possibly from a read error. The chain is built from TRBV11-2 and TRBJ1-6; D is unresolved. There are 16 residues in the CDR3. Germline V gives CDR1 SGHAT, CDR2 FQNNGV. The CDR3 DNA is TGTGCCAGCAGCACTGATTCAAGCTCCTATAATTCACCCCACCACTTT. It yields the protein CASSTDSSSYNSPHHF.

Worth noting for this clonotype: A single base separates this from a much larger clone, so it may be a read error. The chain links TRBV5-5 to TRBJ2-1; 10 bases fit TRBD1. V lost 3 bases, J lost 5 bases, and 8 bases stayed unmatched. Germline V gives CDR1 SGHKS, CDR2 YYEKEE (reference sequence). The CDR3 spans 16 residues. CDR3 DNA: TGTGCCAGCAGCTCTAGATTTGGACAGGGGGACAATGAGCAGTTCTTC. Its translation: CASSSRFGQGDNEQFF. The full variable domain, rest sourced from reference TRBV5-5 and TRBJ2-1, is DAGVTQSPTHLIKTRGQQVTLRCSPISGHKSVSWYQQVLGQGPQFIFQYYEKEERGRGNFPDRFSARQFPNYSSELNVNALLLGDSALYLCASSSRFGQGDNEQFFGPGTRLTVL.

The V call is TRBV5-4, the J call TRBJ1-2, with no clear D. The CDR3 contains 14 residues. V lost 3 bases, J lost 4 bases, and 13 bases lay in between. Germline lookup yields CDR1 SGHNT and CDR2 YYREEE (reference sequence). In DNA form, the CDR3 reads TGTGCCAGCAGCTCCGATGCGGTGATCTATGGCTACACCTTC. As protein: CASSSDAVIYGYTF. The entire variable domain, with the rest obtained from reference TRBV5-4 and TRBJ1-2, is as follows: ETGVTQSPTHLIKTRGQQVTLRCSSQSGHNTVSWYQQALGQGPQFIFQYYREEENGRGNFPPRFSGLQFPNYSSELNVNALELDDSALYLCASSSDAVIYGYTFGSGTRLTVV.

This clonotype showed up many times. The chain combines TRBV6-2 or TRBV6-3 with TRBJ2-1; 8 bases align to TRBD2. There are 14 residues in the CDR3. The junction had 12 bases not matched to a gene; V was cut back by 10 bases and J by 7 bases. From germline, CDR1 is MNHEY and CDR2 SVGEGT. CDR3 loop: CATSTFASGNEQFF. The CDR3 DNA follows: TGTGCCACCTCGACCTTTGCTAGCGGGAATGAGCAGTTCTTC.

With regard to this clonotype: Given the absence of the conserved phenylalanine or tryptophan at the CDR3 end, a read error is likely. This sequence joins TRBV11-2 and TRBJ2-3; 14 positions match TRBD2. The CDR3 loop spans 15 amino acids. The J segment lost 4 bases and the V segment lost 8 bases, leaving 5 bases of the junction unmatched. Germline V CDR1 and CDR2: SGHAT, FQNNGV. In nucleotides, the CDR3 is TGTGCCAGCTCCCGGGGACTAGCGGGAGCAGATACGCAGTATATT. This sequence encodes CASSRGLAGADTQYI.

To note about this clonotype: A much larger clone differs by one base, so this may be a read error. The CDR3 loop reads CASSYSTGGDGGYTF. As DNA, the CDR3 is TGTGCCAGCAGTTACTCTACCGGGGGCGACGGTGGCTACACCTTC. This chain uses TRBV6-5 with TRBJ1-2; weak D call: TRBD1 (6 bases). The CDR3 contains 15 residues. Germline V gene lookup returns CDR1 MNHEY and CDR2 SVGAGI. Trimming removed 0 bases from V and 7 bases from J, with 15 bases in between.